The source of this TCR beta chain is a study of T cell repertoires in cytomegalovirus infection. Whole-study context: From public TCR beta signatures came an indication of both CMV infection and matching HLA type. Findings and caveats of the study: It was HLA-C-restricted CMV-specific TCR beta clonotypes that dominated the response ex vivo.

The junction had 5 bases not matched to a gene; V was cut back by 8 bases and J by 2 bases. CDR1 and CDR2 from the germline V gene are MDHEN and SYDVKM. The CDR3 loop spans 13 amino acids. TCRdb used MiXCR to reprocess the reads, holding one entry per CDR3 protein. The sample holds approximately 500,000 distinct CDR3 sequences, approximately 15% seen once. As concerns this clonotype: Its target is not known. This may be a read error, as it is one base from a much larger clone.

The chain couples TRBV28 to TRBJ2-5; 7 bases fit TRBD1. The sample consisted of CD8+ T cells from PBMCs. This TCR derives from a human donor in good health (CMV status not recorded). Some clones in this sample may be carry-over from other donors' samples. The CDR3 coding sequence is TGTGCCAGCGCCTCGGGACAGCAAGAGACCCAGTACTTC. Amino acids: CASASGQQETQYF. The variable domain in full, with the rest retrieved from reference TRBV28 and TRBJ2-5, is DVKVTQSSRYLVKRTGEKVFLECVQDMDHENMFWYRQDPGLGLRLIYFSYDVKMKEKGDIPEGYSVSREKKERFSLILESASTNQTSMYLCASASGQQETQYFGPGTRLLVL.